This entry describes one TCR beta chain. Its cognate antigen has yet to be identified. The sequencer was an Illumina HiSeq 2000. TCR beta cDNA libraries were prepared using 5'RACE template switching, which introduced a universal primer site and unique molecular identifiers. cDNA synthesis was primed from the TCR beta constant segment and was followed by two successive PCR amplification steps. Under the source paper's analysis protocol: Reads were demultiplexed and grouped by UMI with MIGEC, and clonotypes were assembled and quantified with MiTCR. Only TCR cDNA sequences supported by at least two reads were kept to exclude erroneous sequences. The tcR package was used for downstream repertoire analysis, and clonotypes were matched between fractions using CDR3 nucleotide sequence together with V segment. VDJmatch was used to annotate antigen specificity against VDJdb, with one amino acid substitution allowed in CDR3. TCRdb reprocessed the public reads and reports one entry per CDR3 protein sequence, without DNA. Clone size and V and J calls follow TCRdb, not the original study. Per the sample table, the count is more than 250,000 distinct CDR3 sequences. The ten top clones hold 0.3% to 0.45% of the sample.

The data originate from a study of T cells expressing NK-cell markers (dated by TCRdb to the early 2020s). For context, the study as a whole: TCR beta-chain repertoires were profiled in sorted CD3+CD56+NKG2C+, CD3+CD56+NKG2C- and CD3+CD56-NKG2C+ T-cell subsets from several donors. Randomly selected healthy volunteers, three men and five women, were used as the eight sequenced donors. Among the eight sequenced donors, seven were HCMV-seropositive and one was HCMV-seronegative. The libraries were sequenced on Illumina HiSeq 2000/2500, MiSeq or NextSeq, producing 2 x 150 bp reads.

Broader findings and caveats from the paper: Those dominant clonotypes were again the most abundant among CD3+CD56-NKG2C+ cells in several donors, at about 25-60.1%. In several donors, the dominant CD3+CD56+NKG2C+ clonotypes were found to rank among the top 10 CD8+ clonotypes and to make up roughly 1.0-8% of CD8+ T cells. Whether the expanded NKG2C-expressing T cell clones were specific for HCMV antigens was left unclear.

The CDR3 sequence holds 13 residues, the cysteine and phenylalanine included. Only the protein sequence is given. Taken from the germline V gene (reference sequence), the CDR1 and CDR2 loops are DFQATT and SNEGSKA. HCMV-specific IgG was detected in serum with a commercial ELISA kit to determine HCMV serostatus. Ficoll density gradient centrifugation was used to isolate peripheral blood mononuclear cells from blood. The sample taken for sequencing was blood T cells: a sorted CD56 or NKG2C T cell subset, CD4+ or CD8+ T cells, or bulk PBMC T cells (not recorded which). The sequence derives from a man aged 18 to 30 in good health. Donor details come from another sample of the same person, matched by shared clones. The chain is made from TRBV20-1 and TRBJ2-7; TCRdb names TRBD1, which stays unverified in the absence of DNA. The CDR3 protein: CSAHGGGRSEQYF.